This TCR beta chain was profiled in a study of blood T cell repertoires in COVID-19. Study as a whole: Donors in the United States, Italy and Spain gave samples during acute or convalescent COVID-19.

This CDR3 has 12 residues. The V gene lost 3 bases and the J gene lost 4 bases, with 5 bases spanning the gap. Germline V lookup: CDR1 SGHTA, CDR2 FQGNSA. In the original analysis: How many nucleated cells were present was estimated from reference gene primer amplification. Profiling relied on immunoSEQ multiplex PCR, and the TCRdb table lists in-frame clones only, not all of them. D and trimming were read from the DNA, whereas the V and J calls and clone size are those reported in that table. This table holds approximately 400,000 clones, more than 65% found once. The chain recombines TRBV7-2 with TRBJ2-3; no reliable D call. This TCR came from a human donor with acute or convalescent COVID-19. The donor label of this sample is uncertain. Sequenced input: peripheral blood. The chain's CDR3 is CASSFHADTQYF. The CDR3 bases are TGTGCCAGCAGCTTCCATGCAGATACGCAGTATTTT.